Listed below are T cell receptor beta chains from one sample, sequenced in a study of T-cell memory formation after mild COVID-19. TCRdb analysed the 5' RACE reads with MiXCR anew, one entry per CDR3 protein. Of some 6,800 distinct CDR3 sequences in the sample, 58% were seen once. The material sequenced was PBMCs or a T cell subset sorted from them (not recorded which). All receptors come from an adult who had mild COVID-19 (a few samples of this study predate the infection). Cell type and time point are not known. Both conserved end residues are part of each CDR3. D genes are given only for firm matches. Size is stated for part of the rows, as once, few or many counts, or as a class when the clone is expanded.

D gene: -
clone size: medium-sized
J gene: TRBJ2-3
V gene: TRBV7-9
CDR3 DNA: TGTGCCAGCAGCCAGAGGTCCGGGGGTGGTGATACGCAGTATTTT
CDR3 protein: CASSQRSGGGDTQYF

D gene: -
clone size: medium-sized
J gene: TRBJ1-2
V gene: TRBV6-5
CDR3 DNA: TGTGCCAGCAGTTTAGAGGGGAGATCGGGCTACACCTTC
CDR3 protein: CASSLEGRSGYTF

D gene: TRBD2
clone size: once
J gene: TRBJ2-7
V gene: TRBV6-2/TRBV6-3
CDR3 DNA: TGTGCCAGCAGTTATGAGTTTTGGGGGGGCTACGAGCAGTACTTC
CDR3 protein: CASSYEFWGGYEQYF

D gene: TRBD1
clone size: medium-sized
J gene: TRBJ1-2
V gene: TRBV7-2
CDR3 DNA: TGTGCCAGCAGCGCCACAGGGGGCGGGGGCTACACCTTC
CDR3 protein: CASSATGGGGYTF

D gene: -
clone size: medium-sized
J gene: TRBJ2-5
V gene: TRBV5-4
CDR3 DNA: TGTGCCAGCAGCTTGCGGGAGACCCAGTACTTC
CDR3 protein: CASSLRETQYF

D gene: -
clone size: few
J gene: TRBJ2-5
V gene: TRBV10-2
CDR3 DNA: TGCGCCAGCAACGGGGGATTCGGGGAGACCCAGTACTTC
CDR3 protein: CASNGGFGETQYF

D gene: -
clone size: medium-sized
J gene: TRBJ1-6
V gene: TRBV28
CDR3 DNA: TGTGCCAGCAGGACCGGGATCCGCTCCTATAATTCACCCCTCCACTTT
CDR3 protein: CASRTGIRSYNSPLHF

D gene: TRBD2
clone size: -
J gene: TRBJ2-1
V gene: TRBV10-3
CDR3 DNA: TGTGCCATCAGTGTGGGACTAGCGGGATACAATGAGCAGTTCTTC
CDR3 protein: CAISVGLAGYNEQFF

D gene: -
clone size: -
J gene: TRBJ1-5
V gene: TRBV12-3/TRBV12-4
CDR3 DNA: TGTGCCAGCAGTTTTTGGGGAGGCGATCAGCCCCAGCATTTT
CDR3 protein: CASSFWGGDQPQHF

D gene: TRBD2
clone size: -
J gene: TRBJ2-3
V gene: TRBV7-3
CDR3 DNA: TGTGCCAGCAGCTTAAGCGGGGGATTCGGGGGAGATACGCAGTATTTT
CDR3 protein: CASSLSGGFGGDTQYF

D gene: TRBD1
clone size: medium-sized
J gene: TRBJ1-1
V gene: TRBV7-9
CDR3 DNA: TGTGCCAGCAGCTCCATCATTGGACAGGGCGACACTGAAGCTTTCTTT
CDR3 protein: CASSSIIGQGDTEAFF

D gene: TRBD1
clone size: -
J gene: TRBJ2-1
V gene: TRBV5-6
CDR3 DNA: TGTGCCAGCAGCAATTCTCCCGGGACAGGGGGCAATGAGCAGTTCTTC
CDR3 protein: CASSNSPGTGGNEQFF

D gene: -
clone size: medium-sized
J gene: TRBJ1-1
V gene: TRBV18
CDR3 DNA: TGTGCCAGCTCACCGGGAAGGACCACTGAAGCTTTCTTT
CDR3 protein: CASSPGRTTEAFF

D gene: TRBD1
clone size: medium-sized
J gene: TRBJ2-1
V gene: TRBV6-2/TRBV6-3
CDR3 DNA: TGTGCCAGCAGTTACTGGCAGGGGGCTAATGAGCAGTTCTTC
CDR3 protein: CASSYWQGANEQFF

D gene: TRBD2
clone size: medium-sized
J gene: TRBJ2-1
V gene: TRBV12-3/TRBV12-4
CDR3 DNA: TGTGCCAGCAGTTTGTGGGGGGGGAATGAGCAGTTCTTC
CDR3 protein: CASSLWGGNEQFF

D gene: -
clone size: medium-sized
J gene: TRBJ1-2
V gene: TRBV4-3
CDR3 DNA: TGCGCCAGCAGCCAACATGTGTTTTATGGCTACACCTTC
CDR3 protein: CASSQHVFYGYTF

D gene: -
clone size: medium-sized
J gene: TRBJ2-3
V gene: TRBV4-1
CDR3 DNA: TGCGCCAGCAGCCAAGATTATGTTGCGGGGTTAACAGATACGCAGTATTTT
CDR3 protein: CASSQDYVAGLTDTQYF